The entry that follows covers one TCR beta chain sequence. Its target is unknown. Over several immunoSEQ plates, each subset's genomic DNA was distributed in even portions. Here immunoSEQ multiplex PCR was the method, and the copy in TCRdb shows in-frame clones only, minus some. Here the sample spans roughly 570,000 clones, 95% to 98% being singletons. This sample was taken from a study of shared clonotypes between healthy human individuals. Study-wide findings and caveats: A handful of donors shared about 4.5% of their naive CD4 clonotypes. Naive subsets typically showed greater estimated richness than memory subsets. Against clonotypes common to all four donors, non-shared ones had lower generation probabilities.

Terminally differentiated effector memory CD45RA+ cells were excluded from the naive CD8 cells, which were CD45RO-negative and positively selected for CCR7. The germline gives CDR1 SGHVS, CDR2 FQNEAQ. V was cut by 0 bases and J by 2 bases, with 15 bases left in between. The CDR3 runs to 17 residues. The V and J genes are TRBV7-8 and TRBJ2-3; TRBD1 or TRBD2 may be the D gene (5 bases each). The specimen was naive CD8+ T cells sorted from blood. The TCR originated in a man aged 30 to 39 in good health. This chain's CDR3 is CASSLAGGHVFTDTQYF. The CDR3 DNA is TGTGCCAGCAGCTTAGCTGGGGGTCACGTATTCACAGATACGCAGTATTTT.